A single sample is the source of the 17 T cell receptor beta chains below, sequenced in a study of T cell changes during pregnancy in multiple sclerosis. Clones were sequenced by immunoSEQ multiplex PCR, and TCRdb holds only the in-frame ones, with some missing. Among roughly 86,000 clones listed, roughly 92% were seen once. The sample consisted of peripheral blood, taken in the first trimester of pregnancy. These receptors all come from a female donor with multiple sclerosis, enrolled in a pregnancy study.

The V and J genes are TRBV18 and TRBJ2-5, with D possibly being TRBD2 (5 bases). V lost 6 bases, J lost 1 base, and 18 bases lay in between. CDR3 size: 16 residues. Per the germline V gene, CDR1 is KGHSH and CDR2 is LQKENI. In DNA form, the CDR3 reads TGTGCCAGCTCTGGTACGGCTAGCCTACTCCAAGAGACCCAGTACTTC. Amino acids: CASSGTASLLQETQYF.

This clone appeared a single time. DNA of the CDR3: TGTGCCAGCAGTGGCCAGGGGGTCGGGGAGACCCAGTACTTC. It encodes CASSGQGVGETQYF. The rearrangement uses TRBV28 and TRBJ2-5, with 7 nucleotides matching TRBD1. CDR3 length equals 14 residues. Trimming cost V 5 bases and J 5 bases; bases outside gene matches: 8. In germline, CDR1 is MDHEN, CDR2 SYDVKM.

The chain carries TRBV10-3 and TRBJ2-7; a possible D gene is TRBD2 (5 bases). From germline, CDR1 is ENHRY and CDR2 SYGVKD. Trimming left V 6 bases short and J 0 bases short, with 9 bases between. This CDR3 is built from 13 residues. Written as DNA, the CDR3 is TGTGCCATCAGGACTAACCCCTCCTACGAGCAGTACTTC. Protein: CAIRTNPSYEQYF.

V gene TRBV5-4 combines with J gene TRBJ1-1; D unclear. Germline assignment: CDR1 SGHNT and CDR2 YYREEE (reference sequence). The germline V and J ends were trimmed by 4 bases and 2 bases, with 15 bases remaining between them. The CDR3 contains 15 residues. The CDR3 protein is CASSRGGSENTEAFF. The CDR3 bases are TGTGCCAGCAGCCGGGGTGGCAGTGAAAACACTGAAGCTTTCTTT.

The chain links TRBV19 to TRBJ2-3; D is perhaps TRBD1 (5 bases). Trimming removed 5 bases at V and 3 bases at J, with 15 bases between. Germline V gene sequence: CDR1 LNHDA, CDR2 SQIVND (reference sequence). CDR3 length: 15 amino acids. The CDR3 DNA reads as TGTGCCAGTAGTCCCATGGGGCGGTCGACAGATACGCAGTATTTT. Amino acids: CASSPMGRSTDTQYF.

This clone was seen more than once but under ten times. The rearrangement links TRBV6-5 to TRBJ1-1, with 7 bases fitting TRBD1. Per germline, CDR1 MNHEY and CDR2 SVGAGI. The V segment lost 0 bases and the J segment 4 bases; nucleotides outside the gene matches: 8. The CDR3 is 16 residues long. In nucleotides, the CDR3 is TGTGCCAGCAGTTACTCGATGGGGCCAGGGGGCACTGAAGCTTTCTTT. It translates to CASSYSMGPGGTEAFF.

The chain recombines TRBV19 with TRBJ2-1, with TRBD1 identical over 9 bases. CDR3 length: 15 amino acids. CDR1 LNHDA and CDR2 SQIVND come from the germline V gene (reference sequence). Trimming took 6 bases from V and 1 from J; bases not matched to a gene: 4. This CDR3 is CASSLGTGSYNEQFF. In nucleotides, the CDR3 is TGTGCCAGTAGCCTGGGGACAGGGTCCTACAATGAGCAGTTCTTC.

The chain joins TRBV7-8 to TRBJ1-2, with 8 bases lining up with TRBD1. The CDR3 runs to 15 residues. The V gene end was trimmed by 3 bases and the J gene end by 2 bases; junction bases not matched to a gene: 5. Germline V CDR1 and CDR2: SGHVS, FQNEAQ. CDR3 in amino acids: CASSFRQGANYGYTF. The CDR3 nucleotides read TGTGCCAGCAGCTTTAGGCAGGGGGCGAACTATGGCTACACCTTC.

V usage is TRBV5-1 and J usage is TRBJ2-7; D is ambiguous. The V end was cut by 0 bases, the J end by 2 bases, with 12 bases between. Germline V gene lookup returns CDR1 SGHRS and CDR2 YFSETQ. The CDR3 runs 15 residues. The chain's CDR3 is CASSLGVTDTYEQYF. The CDR3 coding sequence is TGCGCCAGCAGCTTGGGGGTCACAGATACCTACGAGCAGTACTTC.

The rearrangement uses TRBV29-1 and TRBJ2-3, with 7 nucleotides matching TRBD2. Germline V CDR1 and CDR2: SQVTM, ANQGSEA. J was trimmed by 3 bases and V by 3 bases; bases with no gene match: 0. The CDR3 covers 12 residues. The CDR3 DNA sequence: TGCAGCGTTGAGGGGGGGACAGATACGCAGTATTTT. Protein product: CSVEGGTDTQYF.

This clone was counted a single time. V is TRBV28 and J is TRBJ1-5; D is possibly TRBD1 (5 bases). In germline, CDR1 is MDHEN, CDR2 SYDVKM. Deletions cut 5 bases from V and 4 bases from J, with 15 bases between. The length of the CDR3 is 15 residues. CDR3 region: CASSLGTRRNQPQHF. The CDR3 DNA reads as TGTGCCAGCAGTCTCGGGACTCGGCGAAATCAGCCCCAGCATTTT. The variable domain in full, with the rest retrieved from reference TRBV28 and TRBJ1-5, is DVKVTQSSRYLVKRTGEKVFLECVQDMDHENMFWYRQDPGLGLRLIYFSYDVKMKEKGDIPEGYSVSREKKERFSLILESASTNQTSMYLCASSLGTRRNQPQHFGDGTRLSIL.

The chain carries TRBV6-1 and TRBJ1-3; D gene ambiguous. CDR3 length: 16 amino acids. Trimming removed 1 base at V and 2 bases at J, with 12 bases between. Germline V gene data show CDR1 as MNHNS and CDR2 as SASEGT. Written as DNA, the CDR3 is TGTGCCAGCAGTGAAGATGGAGGAGGGACTGGAAACACCATATATTTT. This codes for CASSEDGGGTGNTIYF.

The chain has TRBV19 and TRBJ2-1, with TRBD2 identical over 10 bases. The V segment lost 6 bases and the J segment 6 bases; nucleotides outside the gene matches: 8. Germline-derived CDR1 and CDR2 are LNHDA and SQIVND (reference sequence). The CDR3 length is 15 residues. The CDR3 here is CASSTGTSAANEQFF. The CDR3 region has the DNA TGTGCCAGTAGCACCGGGACTAGCGCCGCCAATGAGCAGTTCTTC. Full variable domain (outside the CDR3, taken from reference TRBV19 and TRBJ2-1): DGGITQSPKYLFRKEGQNVTLSCEQNLNHDAMYWYRQDPGQGLRLIYYSQIVNDFQKGDIAEGYSVSREKKESFPLTVTSAQKNPTAFYLCASSTGTSAANEQFFGPGTRLTVL.

The chain combines TRBV7-3 with TRBJ2-1, with D perhaps TRBD2 (6 bases). The germline V gene encodes CDR1 SGHTA and CDR2 FQGTGA. V was cut by 0 bases and J by 3 bases, with 12 bases left in between. This CDR3 comprises 16 residues. CDR3 region: CASSLTAAGYYNEQFF. The CDR3 DNA sequence: TGTGCCAGCAGCTTAACTGCGGCGGGATACTACAATGAGCAGTTCTTC.

This clone has a single count. The genes are TRBV27 and TRBJ1-4; 7 positions agree with TRBD1. CDR3 length: 15 residues. V shed 6 bases, J shed 3 bases, and the junction held 7 bases outside the gene matches. CDR1 is MNHEY and CDR2 is SMNVEV in the germline V gene (reference sequence). The CDR3 nucleotides read TGTGCCAGCAGCCTCTCTGGGACAGCTAATGAAAAACTGTTTTTT. Translation gives CASSLSGTANEKLFF. The complete variable domain, with remaining parts taken from reference TRBV27 and TRBJ1-4, reads EAQVTQNPRYLITVTGKKLTVTCSQNMNHEYMSWYRQDPGLGLRQIYYSMNVEVTDKGDVPEGYKVSRKEKRNFPLILESPSPNQTSLYFCASSLSGTANEKLFFGSGTQLSVL.

The chain uses TRBV7-9 and TRBJ2-3; no reliable D call. The V and J ends lost 4 bases and 3 bases respectively, with 8 bases between them. The CDR3 length is 13 residues. The V gene's germline CDR1 is SEHNR and CDR2 FQNEAQ (reference sequence). Here the CDR3 DNA reads TGTGCCAGCAGCTCCTACAGTACAGATACGCAGTATTTT. This sequence encodes CASSSYSTDTQYF.

The chain joins TRBV27 to TRBJ2-1, with TRBD2 matching 7 bases. Germline-derived CDR1 and CDR2 are MNHEY and SMNVEV (reference sequence). J was trimmed by 7 bases and V by 5 bases; bases with no gene match: 11. The CDR3 has 15 amino acids. CDR3 nucleotide sequence: TGTGCCAGCAGTCCGCGGGAGTGGCGGGCTAATGAGCAGTTCTTC. It encodes CASSPREWRANEQFF.